One and the same sample provided the 23 T cell receptor beta chains below, sequenced in a study of control samples from healthy donors and cancer patients. Assay used: immunoSEQ multiplex PCR; TCRdb lists only in-frame clones, some missing. The table has 40,000 to 50,000 clones, more than 65% seen once. Input material: formalin-fixed, paraffin-embedded tissue. The origin of the receptors is a male donor with melanoma.

The chain employs TRBV12-5 and TRBJ2-1; D tentatively reads TRBD1 or TRBD2 (7 bases each). Germline CDR1 LGHNT, CDR2 FRNRAP. This CDR3 comprises 16 residues. V was clipped by 0 bases and J by 12 bases, with 21 bases between them. In DNA, the CDR3 is TGTGCTAGTGGTTTGGTCCATAACCAGGGGGGGGTCGGGCAGTTCTTC. Translating gives CASGLVHNQGGVGQFF.

Points on this clone: This may arise from a read error, as a much more abundant clone is one base away. The sample has other DNA sequences that encode this CDR3 too. This chain joins TRBV7-2 and TRBJ2-5; D gene ambiguous. Trimming removed 0 bases at V and 2 bases at J, with 10 bases between. CDR3 size: 15 residues. Germline V gene lookup returns CDR1 SGHTA and CDR2 FQGNSA. CDR3 sequence: CASSLAGGEQETQYF. In nucleotides, the CDR3 is TGTGCCAGCAGCTTAGCTGGTGGGGAACAAGAGACCCAGTACTTC.

The count of this clone is one. The CDR3 loop is CASSIGRTETQYF. The DNA of the CDR3 is TGTGCCAGTAGTATAGGACGGACCGAGACCCAGTACTTC. The chain links TRBV19 to TRBJ2-5, with D unresolved. The length of the CDR3 is 13 residues. Per germline, CDR1 LNHDA and CDR2 SQIVND (reference sequence). With 1 base removed from V and 5 bases from J, the gap between germline ends came to 8 bases.

The chain employs TRBV30 and TRBJ1-5, with TRBD1 identical over 8 bases. The V gene's germline CDR1 is GTSNPN and CDR2 SVGIG (reference sequence). The CDR3 totals 13 residues. The ends lost 2 bases at V and 7 bases at J; junction bases unmatched: 4. DNA for the CDR3: TGTGCCTGGAGTCAAGACAGGGGACAGCCCCAGCATTTT. The encoded protein is CAWSQDRGQPQHF.

This chain uses TRBV15 with TRBJ2-7, with 9 bases fitting TRBD2. Germline CDR1 reads LNHNV; CDR2 reads YYDKDF (reference sequence). J was trimmed by 2 bases and V by 3 bases; bases with no gene match: 8. This CDR3 is 16 amino acids long. As DNA, the CDR3 is TGTGCCACCAGCAGTAGGAGCAGCGGGGGGACCTACGAGCAGTACTTC. This encodes CATSSRSSGGTYEQYF. Filled out from reference TRBV15 and TRBJ2-7, the complete variable domain reads DAMVIQNPRYQVTQFGKPVTLSCSQTLNHNVMYWYQQKSSQAPKLLFHYYDKDFNNEADTPDNFQSRRPNTSFCFLDIRSPGLGDTAMYLCATSSRSSGGTYEQYFGPGTRLTVT.

This chain joins TRBV7-2 and TRBJ2-5, with unresolved D. Germline loops: CDR1 SGHTA, CDR2 FQGNSA. The CDR3 sequence is 15 residues long. The germline V and J ends were trimmed by 2 bases and 1 base, with 11 bases remaining between them. CDR3 sequence (DNA): TGTGCCAGCAGCTTAACCCGGACGGCCCAAGAGACCCAGTACTTC. Encoded protein: CASSLTRTAQETQYF. Full variable domain (missing parts from reference TRBV7-2 and TRBJ2-5): GAGVSQSPSNKVTEKGKDVELRCDPISGHTALYWYRQSLGQGLEFLIYFQGNSAPDKSGLPSDRFSAERTGGSVSTLTIQRTQQEDSAVYLCASSLTRTAQETQYFGPGTRLLVL.

This clone was detected a few times. The J gene is TRBJ2-7, the V gene TRBV28; D gene unclear. There are 14 residues in the CDR3. Germline CDR1 is MDHEN and CDR2 is SYDVKM. V dropped 2 bases and J dropped 4 bases, with 12 bases sitting between them. The CDR3 nucleotides read TGTGCCAGCAGTTTAGTAAGCCATACTTACGAGCAGTACTTC. Amino acid sequence: CASSLVSHTYEQYF.

The chain employs TRBV28 and TRBJ2-5, with 7 bases fitting TRBD2. J was trimmed by 2 bases and V by 3 bases; bases with no gene match: 9. Germline CDR1 MDHEN, CDR2 SYDVKM. The CDR3 has 16 residues. DNA of the CDR3: TGTGCCAGCAGTTTGGTCCCGCGGGGGTTGCAAGAGACCCAGTACTTC. Encoded protein: CASSLVPRGLQETQYF.

This clone was counted once. The chain employs TRBV9 and TRBJ2-4; 9 nucleotides align to TRBD1. This CDR3 contains 15 residues. The germline CDR1 and CDR2 sequences are SGDLS and YYNGEE. V shed 0 bases, J shed 7 bases, and the junction held 5 bases outside the gene matches. CDR3 nucleotide sequence: TGTGCCAGCAGCGTAGAGGGACAGGGTTGGAACATTCAGTACTTC. Translation: CASSVEGQGWNIQYF.

As to this clone: A read error may produce the germline difference seen at one junction end. The chain recombines TRBV5-1 with TRBJ2-5; D possibly uses TRBD1 or TRBD2 (7 bases each). This CDR3 spans 15 amino acids. Per germline, CDR1 SGHRS and CDR2 YFSETQ. The CDR3 protein is CASSLGETGRETQYF. DNA of the CDR3: TGCGCCAGCAGCTTGGGGGAGACAGGGAGGGAGACCCAATACTTC.

The chain has TRBV5-4 and TRBJ2-2, with 8 bases matching TRBD2. From germline, CDR1 is SGHNT and CDR2 YYREEE (reference sequence). The CDR3 loop spans 18 amino acids. The J segment lost 0 bases and the V segment lost 6 bases, leaving 13 bases of the junction unmatched. The DNA of the CDR3 is TGTGCCAGCAACCGGCGCCCGGGGGGGAAATCGAACACCGGGGAGCTGTTTTTT. Protein product: CASNRRPGGKSNTGELFF.

The table lists this clone with a count of one. V is TRBV19 and J is TRBJ1-2; 7 bases are a match to TRBD1. The CDR3 totals 18 residues. Germline V gives CDR1 LNHDA, CDR2 SQIVND (reference sequence). Trimming took 6 bases from V and 3 from J; bases not matched to a gene: 19. The CDR3 DNA is TGTGCCAGTAGCCGATGGGGACGAAACAGGGGCTGGGACTATGGCTACACCTTC. It yields the protein CASSRWGRNRGWDYGYTF.

This chain joins TRBV10-3 and TRBJ2-2; tentative D call: TRBD2 (6 bases). Trimming left V 11 bases short and J 3 bases short, with 16 bases between. The germline V gene has CDR1 ENHRY and CDR2 SYGVKD. This CDR3 is 14 amino acids long. The CDR3 spells CASSRTKDTGELFF. The CDR3 DNA reads as TGTGCCTCTAGCCGGACTAAAGACACCGGGGAGCTGTTTTTT.

The genes are TRBV7-3 and TRBJ2-2; the D gene is possibly TRBD1 (5 bases). The CDR3 runs to 16 residues. Germline V gives CDR1 SGHTA, CDR2 FQGTGA. V was cut by 4 bases and J by 5 bases, with 17 bases left in between. The DNA of the CDR3 is TGTGCCAGCAGCTCAGGGTCACCCCACTTGACCGGGGAGCTGTTTTTT. Translated: CASSSGSPHLTGELFF. Filled out from reference TRBV7-3 and TRBJ2-2, the complete variable domain reads GAGVSQTPSNKVTEKGKYVELRCDPISGHTALYWYRQSLGQGPEFLIYFQGTGAADDSGLPNDRFFAVRPEGSVSTLKIQRTERGDSAVYLCASSSGSPHLTGELFFGEGSRLTVL.

This chain joins TRBV7-3 and TRBJ2-2; TRBD2 matches at 9 bases. J gave up 7 bases and V 5 bases, and 11 bases lay outside the gene matches. CDR3 length: 16 amino acids. Per the germline V gene, CDR1 is SGHTA and CDR2 is FQGTGA. The CDR3 spells CASSHYSSGTDGELFF. The CDR3, as DNA: TGTGCCAGCAGCCACTATTCTAGCGGGACGGACGGGGAGCTGTTTTTT.

Regarding this clone: At one end the junction does not follow the germline gene, possibly because of a read error. V and J are TRBV7-7 and TRBJ1-1, with D perhaps TRBD1 (5 bases). The CDR3 contains 16 residues. Germline V gene sequence: CDR1 SSHAT, CDR2 FNYEAQ (reference sequence). CDR3 in amino acids: CASSLVKGTMNIEAFF. CDR3 DNA sequence: TGTGCCAGCAGCTTAGTGAAGGGGACCATGAACATTGAAGCTTTCTTT.

This clone was recorded only once. The V gene is TRBV27, the J gene TRBJ2-7, with D tentatively TRBD2 (6 bases). Per germline, CDR1 MNHEY and CDR2 SMNVEV (reference sequence). Trimming took 5 bases from V and 1 from J, leaving 18 bases between them. The CDR3 loop spans 16 amino acids. CDR3 sequence: CASSAIFKDYSYEQYF. DNA of the CDR3: TGTGCCAGCAGTGCCATCTTTAAGGACTATTCCTACGAGCAGTACTTC.

The V call is TRBV5-1, the J call TRBJ2-3; 10 bases match TRBD2. Germline V gene lookup returns CDR1 SGHRS and CDR2 YFSETQ. CDR3 length: 19 amino acids. After removal of 2 bases from V and 0 bases from J, the junction contained 12 bases not matched to a gene. CDR3 residues: CASSFGAGGSMSSTDTQYF. For the CDR3, the DNA is TGCGCCAGCAGCTTTGGAGCGGGAGGGTCAATGTCAAGCACAGATACGCAGTATTTT.

The chain couples TRBV3-1 (or the pseudogene TRBV3-2) to TRBJ2-7; no firm D call. The CDR3 runs 15 residues. V was clipped by 0 bases and J by 1 base, with 10 bases between them. Germline-derived CDR1 and CDR2 are LGHDT and YNNKEL (reference sequence). The CDR3 DNA sequence: TGTGCCAGCAGCCAAGATTGGGCAGCTTCCTACGAGCAGTACTTC. It codes for CASSQDWAASYEQYF.

The chain couples TRBV5-1 to TRBJ2-7; TRBD1 agrees at 10 bases. The CDR3 consists of 15 residues. CDR1 SGHRS and CDR2 YFSETQ come from the germline V gene. Losses at the gene ends were 1 base for V and 7 bases for J; bases not matched to a gene: 8. CDR3 in amino acids: CASSLRSDRGREQYF. Written as DNA, the CDR3 is TGCGCCAGCAGCTTGAGGTCGGACAGGGGGAGGGAGCAGTACTTC.

This clone was observed a few times. The CDR3 nucleotides are TGTGCCAGCAGCGTAGCGGAACAAGAGACCCAGTACTTC. Translating gives CASSVAEQETQYF. The J gene is TRBJ2-5, the V gene TRBV11-2; the D gene is possibly TRBD2 (6 bases). The V gene's germline CDR1 is SGHAT and CDR2 FQNNGV. V shed 5 bases and J shed 2 bases, with 9 bases lying between them. The CDR3 spans 13 residues.

The chain joins TRBV6-2 or TRBV6-3 to TRBJ2-1, with 16 bases fitting TRBD2. The germline CDR1 and CDR2 sequences are MNHEY and SVGEGT. Trimming at V came to 1 base and at J to 10 bases, leaving 7 bases not matched to a gene. The CDR3 is made up of 17 amino acids. DNA for the CDR3: TGTGCCAGCAGTTACTTGGGACTAGCGGGAGGGCGTGGGGAGCAGTTCTTC. It translates to CASSYLGLAGGRGEQFF.

V is TRBV5-1 and J is TRBJ1-2; 8 bases are a match to TRBD1. The CDR3 consists of 12 residues. Germline loops: CDR1 SGHRS, CDR2 YFSETQ. V shed 7 bases, J shed 8 bases, and the junction held 7 bases outside the gene matches. The CDR3 spells CASSSQGDGYTF. The DNA for the CDR3 is TGCGCCAGCTCCTCACAGGGGGACGGCTACACCTTC.